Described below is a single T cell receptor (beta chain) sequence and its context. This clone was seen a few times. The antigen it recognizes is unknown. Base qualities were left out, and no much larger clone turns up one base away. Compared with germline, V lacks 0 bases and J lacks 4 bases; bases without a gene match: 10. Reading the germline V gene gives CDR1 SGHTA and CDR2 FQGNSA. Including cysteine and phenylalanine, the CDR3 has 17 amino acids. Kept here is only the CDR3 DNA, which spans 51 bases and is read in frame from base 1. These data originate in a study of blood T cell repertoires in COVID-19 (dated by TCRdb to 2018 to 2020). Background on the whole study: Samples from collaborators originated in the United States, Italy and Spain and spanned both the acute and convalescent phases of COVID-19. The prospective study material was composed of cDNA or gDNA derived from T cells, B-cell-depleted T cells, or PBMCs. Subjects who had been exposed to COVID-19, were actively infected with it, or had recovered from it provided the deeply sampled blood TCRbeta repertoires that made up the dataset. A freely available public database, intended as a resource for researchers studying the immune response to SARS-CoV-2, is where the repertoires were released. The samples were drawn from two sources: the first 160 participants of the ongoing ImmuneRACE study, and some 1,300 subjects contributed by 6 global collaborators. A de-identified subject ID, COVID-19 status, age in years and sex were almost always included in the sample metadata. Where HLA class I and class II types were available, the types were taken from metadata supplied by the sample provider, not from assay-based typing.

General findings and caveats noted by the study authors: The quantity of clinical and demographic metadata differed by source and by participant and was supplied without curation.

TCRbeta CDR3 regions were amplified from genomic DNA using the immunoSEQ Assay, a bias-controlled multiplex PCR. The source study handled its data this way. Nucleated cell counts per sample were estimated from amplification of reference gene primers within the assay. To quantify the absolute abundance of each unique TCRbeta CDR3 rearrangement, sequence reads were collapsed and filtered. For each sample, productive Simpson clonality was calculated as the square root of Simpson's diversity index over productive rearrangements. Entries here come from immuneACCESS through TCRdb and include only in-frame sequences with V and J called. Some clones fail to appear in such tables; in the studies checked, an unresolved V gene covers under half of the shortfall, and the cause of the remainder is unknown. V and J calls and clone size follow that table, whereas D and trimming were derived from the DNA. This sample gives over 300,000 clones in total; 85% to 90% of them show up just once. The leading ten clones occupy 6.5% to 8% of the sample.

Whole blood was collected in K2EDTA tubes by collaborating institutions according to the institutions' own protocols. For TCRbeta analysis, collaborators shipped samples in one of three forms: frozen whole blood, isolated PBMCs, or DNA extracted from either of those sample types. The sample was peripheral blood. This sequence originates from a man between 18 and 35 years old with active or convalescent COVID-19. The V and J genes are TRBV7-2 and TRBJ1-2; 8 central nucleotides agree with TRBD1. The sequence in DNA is TGTGCCAGCAGCTTAGCTTCCAGGGGACAGGCCCTCTATGGCTACACCTTC. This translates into CASSLASRGQALYGYTF.